One sample yielded the 21 T cell receptor beta chains listed below, sequenced in a study of cytomegalovirus exposure and HLA in healthy donors (dated by TCRdb to about 2017). Library preparation was by the immunoSEQ multiplex PCR assay. A mixture of 60 forward primers for TCR Vbeta segments and 13 reverse primers for TCR Jbeta segments was used in the multiplex PCR. TCRdb carries this immuneACCESS record with in-frame sequences only. Its versions omit some clonotypes, under half of them owing to an unresolved V gene in the studies checked, with the rest unexplained. For this sample the table gives 150,000 to 200,000 clones, of which around three quarters were detected only once. Under 2.5% of the sample goes to the ten largest clones. Sequenced material: PBMCs. The receptors stem from a woman aged 25 to 39 in good health and CMV-seropositive.

This chain links TRBV7-9 with TRBJ1-1; 7 bases agree with TRBD1. Trimming removed 6 bases from V and 0 bases from J; junction bases left unmatched: 7. The CDR3 has 15 amino acids. Germline V gene data show CDR1 as SEHNR and CDR2 as FQNEAQ (reference sequence). CDR3 protein: CASRFKDRLNTEAFF. CDR3 nucleotides: TGTGCCAGCAGATTTAAGGACAGGTTGAACACTGAAGCTTTCTTT.

The chain couples TRBV4-3 to TRBJ2-7; D unclear. V gave up 1 base and J gave up 12 bases, with 13 bases separating them. CDR1 and CDR2 (germline): LGHNA, YSLEER. CDR3 length: 12 amino acids. This chain's CDR3 is CASSQVGQALYF. The CDR3 DNA reads as TGCGCCAGCAGCCAAGTGGGTCAGGCCTTGTACTTC.

Remarks on this clone: Other DNA sequences within the sample encode an identical CDR3. The rearrangement uses TRBV9 and TRBJ1-3, with D unresolved. Germline CDR1 is SGDLS and CDR2 is YYNGEE. The length of the CDR3 is 14 residues. V lost 0 bases and J 2 bases, leaving 6 bases between the germline ends. CDR3 protein: CASSVGGTGNTIYF. CDR3 nucleotide sequence: TGTGCCAGCAGCGTAGGAGGAACTGGAAACACCATATATTTT.

The gene calls are TRBV10-1 and TRBJ2-1, with a tentative D call TRBD2 (6 bases). V was pared by 0 bases and J by 3 bases, with 9 bases between. Germline V gene sequence: CDR1 WNHNN, CDR2 SYGVQD (reference sequence). The CDR3 runs to 15 residues. CDR3 nucleotides: TGCGCCAGCAGTGAGTCGATGGGAGGCTACAATGAGCAGTTCTTC. This codes for CASSESMGGYNEQFF.

J is TRBJ2-1 and V is TRBV10-2, with TRBD1 identical over 12 bases. V trimming: 6 bases; J trimming: 8 bases; junction bases outside the gene matches: 11. CDR3 size: 16 residues. Germline V gene sequence: CDR1 WSHSY, CDR2 SAAADI. The CDR3, as DNA: TGCGCCAGCAGGAACAGACCGGGACAGGGGGCCGATGAGCAGTTCTTC. Translated: CASRNRPGQGADEQFF.

The V call is TRBV30, the J call TRBJ1-5; D is ambiguous. V was trimmed by 0 bases and J by 4 bases, leaving 7 bases between them. The CDR3 contains 13 residues. CDR1 is GTSNPN, CDR2 SVGIG, per germline (reference sequence). In DNA form, the CDR3 reads TGTGCCTGGAGTGTAACGGTGAATCAGCCCCAGCATTTT. Protein: CAWSVTVNQPQHF. Complete variable domain (other parts from reference TRBV30 and TRBJ1-5): SQTIHQWPATLVQPVGSPLSLECTVEGTSNPNLYWYRQAAGRGLQLLFYSVGIGQISSEVPQNLSASRPQDRQFILSSKKLLLSDSGFYLCAWSVTVNQPQHFGDGTRLSIL.

This chain joins TRBV30 and TRBJ2-3, with D hard to call. The V and J ends lost 5 bases and 5 bases respectively, with 8 bases between them. This CDR3 contains 11 residues. Germline-derived CDR1 and CDR2 are GTSNPN and SVGIG (reference sequence). The DNA of the CDR3 is TGTGCCTGGGGCCCTGTAGATACGCAGTATTTT. It specifies CAWGPVDTQYF. The variable domain in full, with the rest retrieved from reference TRBV30 and TRBJ2-3, is SQTIHQWPATLVQPVGSPLSLECTVEGTSNPNLYWYRQAAGRGLQLLFYSVGIGQISSEVPQNLSASRPQDRQFILSSKKLLLSDSGFYLCAWGPVDTQYFGPGTRLTVL.

The V call is TRBV30, the J call TRBJ2-7; D perhaps matches TRBD2 (6 bases). Germline loops: CDR1 GTSNPN, CDR2 SVGIG (reference sequence). Trimming shortened V by 1 base and J by 6 bases, and 10 bases separated the two germline ends. The CDR3 totals 12 residues. DNA for the CDR3: TGTGCCTGGAGTGGGGGAGGCCGCGAGCAGTACTTC. Translated: CAWSGGGREQYF.

V gene TRBV19 combines with J gene TRBJ2-1; 7 positions match TRBD1. Trimming at V came to 2 bases and at J to 7 bases, leaving 2 bases not matched to a gene. The CDR3 sequence is 13 residues long. CDR1 LNHDA and CDR2 SQIVND come from the germline V gene (reference sequence). The CDR3 bases are TGTGCCAGTAGTATAAACAGGGGAAATGAGCAGTTCTTC. Translating it yields CASSINRGNEQFF.

The chain uses TRBV6-6 and TRBJ1-1, with D perhaps TRBD1 (5 bases). Trimming stripped 8 bases from V and 6 bases from J, with 16 bases between. This CDR3 spans 13 amino acids. Germline-derived CDR1 and CDR2 are MNHNY and SVGAGI (reference sequence). CDR3 in amino acids: CASSAGNYAEAFF. The CDR3, as DNA: TGTGCCAGCTCCGCAGGGAATTATGCTGAAGCTTTCTTT.

This clone was observed a single time. The CDR3 DNA reads TGCGCCAGCAGCCCCTTTCCCCGTGTGGGAGTAACCTACAATGAGCAGTTCTTC. Residues: CASSPFPRVGVTYNEQFF. J is TRBJ2-1 and V is TRBV5-1; D might be TRBD2 (5 bases). The CDR3 has 18 residues. Germline V gives CDR1 SGHRS, CDR2 YFSETQ. V dropped 4 bases and J dropped 2 bases, with 22 bases sitting between them.

The genes are TRBV7-2 and TRBJ2-1; a possible D gene is TRBD1 (5 bases). The CDR3 is 12 residues long. Trimming pared 5 bases from V and 7 bases from J, leaving 9 bases between. CDR1 and CDR2 from the germline V gene are SGHTA and FQGNSA. DNA for the CDR3: TGTGCCAGCAGCCCCCAGGGAAATGAGCAGTTCTTC. The encoded protein is CASSPQGNEQFF.

This sequence joins TRBV27 and TRBJ1-5; 7 bases align to TRBD1. The CDR3 runs 19 residues. Germline lookup yields CDR1 MNHEY and CDR2 SMNVEV (reference sequence). The junction had 15 bases not matched to a gene; V was cut back by 2 bases and J by 2 bases. In DNA, the CDR3 is TGTGCCAGCAGTTTAGCCAGGACAGGAGCCCCTTTGGGCAATCAGCCCCAGCATTTT. Its protein product is CASSLARTGAPLGNQPQHF.

The J gene is TRBJ1-4, the V gene TRBV7-2, with 9 bases fitting TRBD1. Germline-derived CDR1 and CDR2 are SGHTA and FQGNSA. This CDR3 is built from 15 residues. After removal of 0 bases from V and 10 bases from J, the junction contained 6 bases not matched to a gene. The CDR3 here is CASSLARGQGGKLFF. The CDR3 nucleotides read TGTGCCAGCAGCTTAGCGAGGGGACAGGGTGGAAAACTGTTTTTT.

The gene calls are TRBV5-1 and TRBJ2-5; 10 bases align to TRBD2. The germline V gene encodes CDR1 SGHRS and CDR2 YFSETQ. The CDR3 is made up of 15 amino acids. Trimming took 7 bases from V and 4 from J; bases not matched to a gene: 10. CDR3 region: CASGRSGGAGETQYF. CDR3 nucleotides: TGCGCCAGCGGCCGAAGCGGGGGGGCAGGAGAGACCCAGTACTTC.

In this sample, this clone turned up once. The chain links TRBV11-2 to TRBJ1-5; possibly TRBD1 for D (6 bases). Germline CDR1 and CDR2: SGHAT and FQNNGV. This CDR3 comprises 15 residues. Trimming removed 1 base from V and 1 base from J, with 8 bases in between. This CDR3 is CASSLAGESNQPQHF. As DNA, the CDR3 is TGTGCCAGCAGCTTAGCAGGGGAGAGCAATCAGCCCCAGCATTTT.

This clone appeared a single time. CDR3 sequence reads: CASSPPPLTEASYEQYF. In DNA form, the CDR3 reads TGTGCCAGCTCACCCCCACCACTGACAGAAGCATCTTACGAGCAGTACTTC. This rearrangement joins TRBV18 to TRBJ2-7, with a tentative D call TRBD1 (5 bases). CDR3 length: 17 residues. Germline V gene sequence: CDR1 KGHSH, CDR2 LQKENI. Trimming pared 3 bases from V and 4 bases from J, leaving 22 bases between.

The sample holds a few counts of this clone. V gene TRBV28 combines with J gene TRBJ2-1; 9 nucleotides align to TRBD2. The germline V gene has CDR1 MDHEN and CDR2 SYDVKM. The CDR3 sequence is 14 residues long. V shed 8 bases, J shed 7 bases, and the junction held 9 bases outside the gene matches. CDR3 in amino acids: CASALAGLWNEQFF. The DNA of the CDR3 is TGTGCCAGCGCACTAGCGGGTTTATGGAATGAGCAGTTCTTC.

The rearrangement uses TRBV4-1 and TRBJ2-7; D is perhaps TRBD2 (6 bases). The CDR3 consists of 15 residues. Germline values: CDR1 MGHRA, CDR2 YSYEKL. V lost 1 base and J lost 2, with 12 bases in between. CDR3: CASSQVSSGPYEQYF. The CDR3 DNA reads TGCGCCAGCAGCCAAGTCAGTAGCGGACCCTACGAGCAGTACTTC.

V and J are TRBV19 and TRBJ1-1, with no clear D. The CDR3 runs 15 residues. Germline CDR1 and CDR2: LNHDA and SQIVND (reference sequence). V lost 3 bases to trimming and J lost 1 base, with 12 bases between them. The CDR3 region is CASSIVPGWNTEAFF. CDR3 bases: TGTGCCAGTAGTATTGTCCCAGGCTGGAACACTGAAGCTTTCTTT.

This clone was picked up one time. V and J are TRBV2 and TRBJ2-1; 9 bases map to TRBD2. CDR1 is SNHLY, CDR2 FYNNEI, per germline. This CDR3 comprises 12 residues. V trimming: 2 bases; J trimming: 12 bases; junction bases outside the gene matches: 2. The DNA for the CDR3 is TGTGCCAGCAGTGAACTAGCGGGGTCGCAGTTCTTC. This codes for CASSELAGSQFF.